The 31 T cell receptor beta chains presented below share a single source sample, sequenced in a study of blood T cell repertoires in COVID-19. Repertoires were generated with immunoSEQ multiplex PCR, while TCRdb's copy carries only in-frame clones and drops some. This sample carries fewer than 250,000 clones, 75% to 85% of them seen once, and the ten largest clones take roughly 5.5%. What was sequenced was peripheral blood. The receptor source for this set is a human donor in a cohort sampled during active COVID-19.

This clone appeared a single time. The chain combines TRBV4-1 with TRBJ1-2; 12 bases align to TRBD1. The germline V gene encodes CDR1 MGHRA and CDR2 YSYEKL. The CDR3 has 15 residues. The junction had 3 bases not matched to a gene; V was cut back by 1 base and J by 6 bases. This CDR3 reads CASSQVGQGAHGYTF. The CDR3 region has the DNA TGCGCCAGCAGCCAAGTGGGACAGGGGGCGCATGGCTACACCTTC.

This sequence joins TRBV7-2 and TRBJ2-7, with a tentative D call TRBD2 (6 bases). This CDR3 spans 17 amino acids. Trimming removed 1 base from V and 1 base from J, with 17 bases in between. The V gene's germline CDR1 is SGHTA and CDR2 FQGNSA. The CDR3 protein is CASSLDGVTRPSYEQYF. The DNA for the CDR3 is TGTGCCAGCAGCTTAGACGGGGTGACTAGACCGTCCTACGAGCAGTACTTC.

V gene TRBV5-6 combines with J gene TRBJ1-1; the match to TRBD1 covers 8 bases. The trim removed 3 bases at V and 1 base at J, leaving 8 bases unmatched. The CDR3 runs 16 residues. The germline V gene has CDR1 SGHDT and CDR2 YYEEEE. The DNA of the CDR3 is TGTGCCAGCAGCTCTTATGACAGGGGTGCGAACACTGAAGCTTTCTTT. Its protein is CASSSYDRGANTEAFF.

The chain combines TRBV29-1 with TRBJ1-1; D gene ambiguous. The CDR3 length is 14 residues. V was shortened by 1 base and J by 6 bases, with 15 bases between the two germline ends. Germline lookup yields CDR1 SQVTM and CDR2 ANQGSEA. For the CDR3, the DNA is TGCAGCGTTGAAGGATTGAGGGTGGAGGCTGAAGCTTTCTTT. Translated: CSVEGLRVEAEAFF.

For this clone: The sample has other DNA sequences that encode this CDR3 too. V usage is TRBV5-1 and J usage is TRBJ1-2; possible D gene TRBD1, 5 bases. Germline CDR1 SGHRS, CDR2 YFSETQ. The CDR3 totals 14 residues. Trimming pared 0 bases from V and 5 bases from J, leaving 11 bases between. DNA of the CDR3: TGCGCCAGCAGCTTGGAAGGGGATGGATATGGCTACACCTTC. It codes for CASSLEGDGYGYTF.

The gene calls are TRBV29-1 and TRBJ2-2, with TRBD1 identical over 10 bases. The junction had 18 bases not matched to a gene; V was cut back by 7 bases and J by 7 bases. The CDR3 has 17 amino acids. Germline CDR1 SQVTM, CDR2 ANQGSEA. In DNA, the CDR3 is TGCAGCGACGGAACCGGGGGTCGGACAGGGGGTAACGGGGAGCTGTTTTTT. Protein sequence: CSDGTGGRTGGNGELFF.

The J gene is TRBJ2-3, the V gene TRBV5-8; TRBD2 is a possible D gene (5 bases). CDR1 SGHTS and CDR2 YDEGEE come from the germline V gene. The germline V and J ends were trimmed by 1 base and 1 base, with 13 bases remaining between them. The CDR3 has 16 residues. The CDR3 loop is CASSLYVAGRTDTQYF. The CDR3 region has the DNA TGTGCCAGCAGCTTGTATGTGGCGGGCCGCACAGATACGCAGTATTTT.

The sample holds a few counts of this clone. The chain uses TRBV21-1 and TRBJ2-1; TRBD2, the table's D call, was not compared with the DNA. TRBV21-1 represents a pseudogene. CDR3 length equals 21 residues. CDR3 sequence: CASSAYGVVIRGVSSYNEQFF. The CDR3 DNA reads TGTGCCAGCAGCGCGTATGGAGTCGTGATCCGGGGGGTCAGCTCCTACAATGAGCAGTTCTTC.

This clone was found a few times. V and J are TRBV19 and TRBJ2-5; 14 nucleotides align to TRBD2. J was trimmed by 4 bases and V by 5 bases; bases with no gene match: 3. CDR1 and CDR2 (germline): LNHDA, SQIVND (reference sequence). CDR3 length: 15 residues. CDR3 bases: TGTGCCAGTAGTTTCGGGACTAGCGGGGGAGAGACCCAGTACTTC. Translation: CASSFGTSGGETQYF.

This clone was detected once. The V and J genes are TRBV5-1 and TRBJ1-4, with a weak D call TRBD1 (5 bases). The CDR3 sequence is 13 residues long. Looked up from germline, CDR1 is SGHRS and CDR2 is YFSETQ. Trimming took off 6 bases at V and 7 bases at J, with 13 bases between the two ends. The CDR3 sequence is CASTMGGTEKLFF. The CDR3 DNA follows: TGCGCCAGCACAATGGGAGGGACTGAAAAACTGTTTTTT.

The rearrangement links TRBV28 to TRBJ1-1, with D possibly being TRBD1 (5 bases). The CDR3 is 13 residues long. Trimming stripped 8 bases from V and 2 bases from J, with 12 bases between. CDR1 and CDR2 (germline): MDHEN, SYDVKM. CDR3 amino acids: CASLMTVNTEAFF. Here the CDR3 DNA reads TGTGCCAGCTTGATGACAGTAAACACTGAAGCTTTCTTT.

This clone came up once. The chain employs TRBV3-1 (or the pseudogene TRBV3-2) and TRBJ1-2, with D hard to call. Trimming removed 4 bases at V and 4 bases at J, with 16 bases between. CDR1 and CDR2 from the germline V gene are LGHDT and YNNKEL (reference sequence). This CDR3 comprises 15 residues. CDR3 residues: CASSLYTRSSYGYTF. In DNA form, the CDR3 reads TGTGCCAGCAGCCTATATACCAGGTCCAGCTATGGCTACACCTTC.

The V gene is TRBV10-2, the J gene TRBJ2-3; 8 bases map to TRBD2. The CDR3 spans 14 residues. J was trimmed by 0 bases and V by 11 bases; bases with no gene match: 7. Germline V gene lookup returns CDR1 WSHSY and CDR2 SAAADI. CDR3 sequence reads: CAAGRGASTDTQYF. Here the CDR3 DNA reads TGCGCCGCCGGGAGGGGCGCTAGCACAGATACGCAGTATTTT.

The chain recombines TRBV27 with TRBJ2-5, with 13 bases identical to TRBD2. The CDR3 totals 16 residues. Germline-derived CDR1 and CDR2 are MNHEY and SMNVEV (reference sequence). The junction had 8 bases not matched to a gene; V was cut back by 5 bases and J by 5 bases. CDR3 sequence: CASSPGLAGESETQYF. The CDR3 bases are TGTGCCAGCAGTCCAGGACTAGCGGGAGAATCGGAGACCCAGTACTTC.

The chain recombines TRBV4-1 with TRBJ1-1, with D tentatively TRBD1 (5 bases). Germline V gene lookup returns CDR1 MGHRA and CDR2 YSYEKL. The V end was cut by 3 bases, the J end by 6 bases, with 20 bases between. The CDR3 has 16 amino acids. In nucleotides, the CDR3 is TGCGCCAGCAGCCACCCCGCCCGGGGGATGAGAGCTGAAGCTTTCTTT. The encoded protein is CASSHPARGMRAEAFF.

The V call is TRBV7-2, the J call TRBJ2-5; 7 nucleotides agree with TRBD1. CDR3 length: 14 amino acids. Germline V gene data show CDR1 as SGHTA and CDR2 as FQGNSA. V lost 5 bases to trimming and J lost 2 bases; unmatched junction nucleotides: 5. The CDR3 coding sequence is TGTGCCAGCAGCCCCACAGGGGTGCAAGAGACCCAGTACTTC. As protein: CASSPTGVQETQYF.

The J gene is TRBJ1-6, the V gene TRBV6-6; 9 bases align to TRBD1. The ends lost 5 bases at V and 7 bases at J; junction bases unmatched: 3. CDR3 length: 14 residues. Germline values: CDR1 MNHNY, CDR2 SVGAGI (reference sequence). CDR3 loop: CASSRDRVNSPLHF. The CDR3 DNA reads TGTGCCAGCAGTCGGGACAGGGTGAATTCACCCCTCCACTTT.

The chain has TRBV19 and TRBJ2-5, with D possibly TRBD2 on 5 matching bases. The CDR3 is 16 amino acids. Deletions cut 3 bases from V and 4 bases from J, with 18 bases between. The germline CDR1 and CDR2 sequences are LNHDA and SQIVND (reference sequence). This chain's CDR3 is CASSMTMGAHSETQYF. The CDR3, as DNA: TGTGCCAGTAGTATGACGATGGGAGCGCACTCAGAGACCCAGTACTTC.

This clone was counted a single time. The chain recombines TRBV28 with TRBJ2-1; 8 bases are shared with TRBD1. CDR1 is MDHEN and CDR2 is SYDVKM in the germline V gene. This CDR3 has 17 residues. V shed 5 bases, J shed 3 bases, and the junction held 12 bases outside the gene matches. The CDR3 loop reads CASSPTQGATDYNEQFF. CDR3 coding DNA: TGTGCCAGCAGTCCAACTCAGGGGGCTACCGACTACAATGAGCAGTTCTTC. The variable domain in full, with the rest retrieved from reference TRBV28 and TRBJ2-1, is DVKVTQSSRYLVKRTGEKVFLECVQDMDHENMFWYRQDPGLGLRLIYFSYDVKMKEKGDIPEGYSVSREKKERFSLILESASTNQTSMYLCASSPTQGATDYNEQFFGPGTRLTVL.

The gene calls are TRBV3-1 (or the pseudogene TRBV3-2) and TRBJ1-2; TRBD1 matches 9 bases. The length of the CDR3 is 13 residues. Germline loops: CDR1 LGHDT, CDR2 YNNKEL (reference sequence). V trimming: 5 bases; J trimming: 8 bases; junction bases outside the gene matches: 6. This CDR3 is CASSFRTGEGYTF. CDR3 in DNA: TGTGCCAGCAGCTTCCGGACAGGGGAAGGCTACACCTTC.

CDR3 nucleotide sequence: TGTGCCAGCAGCTTATCTCTAGCGGGGGAATGGTCCTACAATGAGCAGTTCTTC. It codes for CASSLSLAGEWSYNEQFF. The chain is built from TRBV11-3 and TRBJ2-1; 10 bases align to TRBD2. Germline V CDR1 and CDR2: SGHNT, YENEEA. Trimming cost V 2 bases and J 1 base; bases outside gene matches: 8. CDR3 length: 18 amino acids.

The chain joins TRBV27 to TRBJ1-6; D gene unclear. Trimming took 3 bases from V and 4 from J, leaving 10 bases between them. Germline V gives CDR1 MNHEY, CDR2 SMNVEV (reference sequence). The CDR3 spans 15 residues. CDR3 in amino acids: CASSFSRDYNSPLHF. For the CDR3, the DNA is TGTGCCAGCAGTTTCTCCCGAGATTATAATTCACCCCTCCACTTT.

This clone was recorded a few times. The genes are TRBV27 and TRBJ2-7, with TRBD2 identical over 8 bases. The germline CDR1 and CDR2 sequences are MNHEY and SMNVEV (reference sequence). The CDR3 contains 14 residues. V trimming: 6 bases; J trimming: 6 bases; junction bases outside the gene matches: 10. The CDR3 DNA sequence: TGTGCCAGCAGCGTGGGACTAGGGAATGTCGAGCAGTACTTC. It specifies CASSVGLGNVEQYF.

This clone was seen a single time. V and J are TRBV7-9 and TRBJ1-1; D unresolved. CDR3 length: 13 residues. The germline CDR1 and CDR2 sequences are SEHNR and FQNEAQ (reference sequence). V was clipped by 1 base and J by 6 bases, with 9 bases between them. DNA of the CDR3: TGTGCCAGCAGCTTAGGGGAGTTCGCTGAAGCTTTCTTT. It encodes CASSLGEFAEAFF.

CDR3 DNA: TGTGCCAGCAGTGAAGAGGAGGCCTCGAACACTGAAGCTTTCTTT. This gives the protein CASSEEEASNTEAFF. This chain connects TRBV2 to TRBJ1-1; no reliable D call. Germline CDR1 and CDR2: SNHLY and FYNNEI. The CDR3 contains 15 residues. Between the trimmed V and J ends, which lost 1 base and 1 base, there was a span of 10 bases.

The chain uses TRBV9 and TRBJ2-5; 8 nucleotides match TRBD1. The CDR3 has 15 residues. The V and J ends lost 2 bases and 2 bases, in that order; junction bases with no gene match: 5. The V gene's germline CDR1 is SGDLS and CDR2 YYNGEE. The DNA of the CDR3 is TGTGCCAGCAGCGTTCCCGGACAGGGACAAGAGACCCAGTACTTC. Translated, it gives CASSVPGQGQETQYF.

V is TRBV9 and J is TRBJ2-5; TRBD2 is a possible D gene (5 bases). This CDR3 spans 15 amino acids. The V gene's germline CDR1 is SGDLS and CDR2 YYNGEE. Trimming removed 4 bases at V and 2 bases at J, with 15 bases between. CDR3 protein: CASSRTGNKQETQYF. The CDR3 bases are TGTGCCAGCAGCAGAACCGGGAACAAACAAGAGACCCAGTACTTC.

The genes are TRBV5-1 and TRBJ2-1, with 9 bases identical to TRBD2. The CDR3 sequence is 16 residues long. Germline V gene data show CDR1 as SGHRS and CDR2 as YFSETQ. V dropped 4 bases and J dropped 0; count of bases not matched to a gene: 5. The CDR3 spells CASSLDSGSSYNEQFF. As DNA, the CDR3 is TGCGCCAGCAGCCTGGATAGCGGGAGCTCCTACAATGAGCAGTTCTTC.

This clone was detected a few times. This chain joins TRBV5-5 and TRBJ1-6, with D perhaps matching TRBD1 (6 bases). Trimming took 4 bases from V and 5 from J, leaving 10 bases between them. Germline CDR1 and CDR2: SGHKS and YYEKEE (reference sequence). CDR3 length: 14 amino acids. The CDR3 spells CASSPGTNNSPLHF. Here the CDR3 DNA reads TGTGCCAGCAGCCCGGGGACAAATAATTCACCCCTCCACTTT.

This chain's CDR3 is CASSESAVSTDTQYF. CDR3 DNA sequence: TGCGCCAGCTCGGAGTCCGCTGTTAGCACAGATACGCAGTATTTT. The genes are TRBV4-1 and TRBJ2-3; D is unclear. V was clipped by 8 bases and J by 0 bases, with 15 bases between them. CDR1 is MGHRA and CDR2 is YSYEKL in the germline V gene. This CDR3 contains 15 residues.

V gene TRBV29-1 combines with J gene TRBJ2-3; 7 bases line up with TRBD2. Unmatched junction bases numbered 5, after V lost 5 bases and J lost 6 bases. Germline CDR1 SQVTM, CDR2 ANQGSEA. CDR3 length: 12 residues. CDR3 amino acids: CSVRDGGDTQYF. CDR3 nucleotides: TGCAGCGTTCGGGACGGGGGGGATACGCAGTATTTT.